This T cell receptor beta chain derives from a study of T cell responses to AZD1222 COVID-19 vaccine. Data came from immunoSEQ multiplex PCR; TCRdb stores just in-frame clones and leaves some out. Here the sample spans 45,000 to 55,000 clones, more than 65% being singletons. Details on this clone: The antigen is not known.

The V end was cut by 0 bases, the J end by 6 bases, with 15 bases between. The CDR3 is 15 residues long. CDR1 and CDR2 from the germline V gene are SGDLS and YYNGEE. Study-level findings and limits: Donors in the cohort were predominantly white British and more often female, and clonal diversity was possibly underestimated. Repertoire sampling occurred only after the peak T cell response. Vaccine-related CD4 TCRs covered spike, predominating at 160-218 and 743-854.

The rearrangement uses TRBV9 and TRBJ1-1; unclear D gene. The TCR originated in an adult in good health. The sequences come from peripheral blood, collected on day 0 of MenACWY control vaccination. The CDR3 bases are TGTGCCAGCAGCGTAGGAGGTTCGTTCCACTCTGAAGCTTTCTTT. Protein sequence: CASSVGGSFHSEAFF.